The 17 T cell receptor beta chains below come from one sample, sequenced in a study of shared clonotypes between healthy human individuals. Produced via immunoSEQ multiplex PCR; TCRdb's table is partial and in-frame only. The repertoire holds 2 million to 2.5 million clones, with roughly 95% as singletons. Naive CD8 isolation took CD45RO-negative cells positively selected for CCR7 and excluded terminally differentiated effector memory CD45RA+ cells. The material sequenced was naive CD8+ T cells sorted from blood. The source is a man between 18 and 35 years old in good health.

This rearrangement joins TRBV7-2 to TRBJ2-3; tentative D call: TRBD2 (6 bases). The CDR3 is 14 residues long. The germline CDR1 and CDR2 sequences are SGHTA and FQGNSA. V was cut by 3 bases and J by 2 bases, with 9 bases left in between. The CDR3 DNA follows: TGTGCCAGCAGCTTTCCGGGGGACACAGATACGCAGTATTTT. Translation: CASSFPGDTDTQYF.

The rearrangement joins TRBV14 to TRBJ2-7; D is undetermined. CDR3 length: 14 amino acids. Germline-derived CDR1 and CDR2 are SGHDN and FVKESK. Trimming stripped 1 base from V and 1 base from J, with 8 bases between. DNA for the CDR3: TGTGCCAGCAGCCAAGGTGGGCTTTCCTACGAGCAGTACTTC. The encoded protein is CASSQGGLSYEQYF.

This clone was seen more than once but under ten times. Other DNA sequences of this sample code for an identical CDR3. The gene calls are TRBV12-5 and TRBJ1-5; the D is unclear. Germline CDR1 LGHNT, CDR2 FRNRAP. V dropped 4 bases and J dropped 3 bases, with 1 base sitting between them. CDR3 length: 11 amino acids. This CDR3 is CASGSNQPQHF. The CDR3 nucleotides read TGTGCTAGTGGTTCCAATCAGCCCCAGCATTTT.

CDR3 in amino acids: CAGGGNQPQHF. In DNA, the CDR3 is TGTGCCGGGGGGGGCAATCAGCCCCAGCATTTT. The genes are TRBV28 and TRBJ1-5; maybe TRBD1 (5 bases). The CDR3 spans 11 residues. CDR1 is MDHEN, CDR2 SYDVKM, per germline. V lost 11 bases to trimming and J lost 2 bases, with 7 bases between them. Full variable domain (rest looked up from reference TRBV28 and TRBJ1-5): DVKVTQSSRYLVKRTGEKVFLECVQDMDHENMFWYRQDPGLGLRLIYFSYDVKMKEKGDIPEGYSVSREKKERFSLILESASTNQTSMYLCAGGGNQPQHFGDGTRLSIL.

Note on this clone: A much larger clone differs from this one at a single base, so this may be a read error. This specimen includes other DNA sequences encoding the same CDR3. The chain recombines TRBV30 with TRBJ1-1, with D perhaps matching TRBD1 (6 bases). Germline CDR1 is GTSNPN and CDR2 is SVGIG (reference sequence). V was trimmed by 0 bases and J by 7 bases, leaving 6 bases between them. This CDR3 comprises 11 residues. The CDR3 is CAWSVGGEAFF. The CDR3 nucleotides are TGTGCCTGGAGTGTAGGGGGTGAAGCTTTCTTT.

V and J are TRBV4-3 and TRBJ2-7, with 7 bases aligning to TRBD2. The V and J ends lost 4 bases and 0 bases, in that order; junction bases with no gene match: 6. The germline V gene encodes CDR1 LGHNA and CDR2 YSLEER. The CDR3 is 15 amino acids. Written as DNA, the CDR3 is TGCGCCAGCAGCCCCGGGGAGGGTAGCTCCTACGAGCAGTACTTC. Encoded protein: CASSPGEGSSYEQYF.

About this clone: Other DNA sequences in this sample translate to the same CDR3. The chain links TRBV7-6 to TRBJ1-1; a possible D gene is TRBD1 (5 bases). Between the trimmed V and J ends, which lost 1 base and 0 bases, there was a span of 9 bases. The germline V gene has CDR1 SGHVS and CDR2 FNYEAQ. CDR3 length: 15 amino acids. This CDR3 reads CASSLEPDMNTEAFF. Here the CDR3 DNA reads TGTGCCAGCAGCTTAGAACCGGACATGAACACTGAAGCTTTCTTT. Together with reference TRBV7-6 and TRBJ1-1, the CDR3 gives the full variable domain: GAGVSQSPRYKVTKRGQDVALRCDPISGHVSLYWYRQALGQGPEFLTYFNYEAQQDKSGLPNDRFSAERPEGSISTLTIQRTEQRDSAMYRCASSLEPDMNTEAFFGQGTRLTVV.

The chain joins TRBV4-1 to TRBJ1-2; D uncertain. The V gene's germline CDR1 is MGHRA and CDR2 YSYEKL. Trimming took off 6 bases at V and 2 bases at J, with 10 bases between the two ends. The CDR3 covers 13 residues. The CDR3 DNA reads TGCGCCAGCAGTTCCGACGGGAACTATGGCTACACCTTC. It specifies CASSSDGNYGYTF.

The chain recombines TRBV6-5 with TRBJ2-7; TRBD1 aligns across 8 bases. Germline CDR1 reads MNHEY; CDR2 reads SVGAGI. The CDR3 is made up of 16 amino acids. V shed 4 bases and J 3 bases; nucleotides not matched to a gene: 11. The DNA for the CDR3 is TGTGCCAGCAGTTTGGGGGTGTTGGACAGGGACTACGAGCAGTACTTC. This sequence encodes CASSLGVLDRDYEQYF.

With respect to this clone: This specimen includes other DNA sequences encoding the same CDR3. In DNA form, the CDR3 reads TGCGCCAGCAGCTTGGGGGCCCAAGAGACCCAGTACTTC. Amino acid sequence: CASSLGAQETQYF. The genes are TRBV5-1 and TRBJ2-5; the D is unclear. The CDR3 loop spans 13 amino acids. Germline loops: CDR1 SGHRS, CDR2 YFSETQ. V lost 0 bases and J 1 base, leaving 4 bases between the germline ends.

The V and J genes are TRBV11-2 and TRBJ1-1; 7 bases map to TRBD1. The germline gives CDR1 SGHAT, CDR2 FQNNGV. This CDR3 has 14 amino acids. The V segment lost 5 bases and the J segment 4 bases; nucleotides outside the gene matches: 7. The DNA for the CDR3 is TGTGCCAGCAGCCCCACCCAGGGGGTCACTGAAGCTTTCTTT. Protein sequence: CASSPTQGVTEAFF.

The V and J genes are TRBV4-1 and TRBJ1-5, with D tentatively TRBD1 (5 bases). Germline CDR1 reads MGHRA; CDR2 reads YSYEKL. The CDR3 runs 15 residues. Trimming took off 1 base at V and 1 base at J, with 8 bases between the two ends. DNA for the CDR3: TGCGCCAGCAGCCAAGTTGGGGGGAGCAATCAGCCCCAGCATTTT. The encoded protein is CASSQVGGSNQPQHF.

The rearrangement links TRBV27 to TRBJ1-1; D uncertain. CDR3 size: 14 residues. Germline CDR1 and CDR2: MNHEY and SMNVEV (reference sequence). Between the trimmed V and J ends, which lost 5 bases and 8 bases, there was a span of 18 bases. Written as DNA, the CDR3 is TGTGCCAGCAGTCCAATAGGACGACCTGCCGAAGCTTTCTTT. Its protein is CASSPIGRPAEAFF.

This chain connects TRBV29-1 to TRBJ1-2, with 7 nucleotides matching TRBD1. Germline V gene sequence: CDR1 SQVTM, CDR2 ANQGSEA. The CDR3 totals 11 residues. With V trimmed by 5 bases and J by 4 bases, 1 base remained unmatched. The CDR3 bases are TGCAGCGTTCGGACAGGCTATGGCTACACCTTC. It is translated as CSVRTGYGYTF.

This chain connects TRBV4-2 to TRBJ2-7, with 8 bases identical to TRBD1. CDR1 is LGHNA and CDR2 is YNFKEQ in the germline V gene. The J segment lost 1 base and the V segment lost 0 bases, leaving 11 bases of the junction unmatched. The CDR3 has 18 residues. In DNA form, the CDR3 reads TGTGCCAGCAGCCAAGAAAGGTCTATCGGACAGGGATCCTACGAGCAGTACTTC. Translation: CASSQERSIGQGSYEQYF.

The chain recombines TRBV6-1 with TRBJ2-5; tentative D call: TRBD2 (5 bases). Germline V gene data show CDR1 as MNHNS and CDR2 as SASEGT. V was shortened by 4 bases and J by 4 bases, with 10 bases between the two germline ends. The CDR3 totals 13 residues. The CDR3 here is CASSVLAGETQYF. The CDR3 nucleotides are TGTGCCAGCAGTGTACTCGCGGGAGAGACCCAGTACTTC.

This clone has just one count. The chain employs TRBV9 and TRBJ1-1; D remains unclear. Per germline, CDR1 SGDLS and CDR2 YYNGEE. The CDR3 consists of 16 residues. Trimming shortened V by 3 bases and J by 7 bases, and 22 bases separated the two germline ends. In DNA, the CDR3 is TGTGCCAGCAGCGCCCCACGATCAGGCGGCGTCGGTGAAGCTTTCTTT. Its translation is CASSAPRSGGVGEAFF.